This TCR beta chain was observed in a study of cytomegalovirus exposure and HLA in healthy donors. Findings and caveats of the study: Later analysis identified around 15,000 TCR beta sequences associated with HLA alleles, using a false discovery rate threshold of 0.05. Whilst most TCR sequences proved rare, a subset of public TCRs occurred across many donors. Association of a missense DCLRE1C variant with TCR beta V- and J-gene trimming was reported in a later analysis.

Vbeta (60) and Jbeta (13) primers were used in the PCR. The assay was immunoSEQ multiplex PCR, and TCRdb's table has in-frame clones only and misses some. The data show approximately 120,000 clones, with about 80% seen just once and 7.7% held by the top ten. The germline V gene encodes CDR1 MRHNA and CDR2 SNTAGT. Deletions cut 6 bases from V and 4 bases from J, with 16 bases between. The CDR3 is made up of 15 amino acids. This clone was observed a handful of times. Its antigen is not known. The source material was PBMCs. The sequence was collected from a woman aged 45-65 years in good health and CMV-seropositive. J is TRBJ2-1 and V is TRBV6-4; D is possibly TRBD2 (6 bases). The CDR3 DNA reads TGTGCCAGCAGGGGGACTGGCGGGGCTTACAATGAGCAGTTCTTC. Its translation: CASRGTGGAYNEQFF.